The clone carrying this T cell receptor (beta chain) was observed a few times. Its matching antigen is unknown. Sample-barcoded 5' priming and a J-beta primer mix drove a second PCR of roughly 7 to 11 cycles. TCRdb re-called the 5' RACE reads with MiXCR, one entry per CDR3 protein. This table holds 700,000 to 950,000 distinct CDR3 sequences, about three fifths found once. Per the germline V gene, CDR1 is SQVTM and CDR2 is ANQGSEA. V was trimmed by 5 bases and J by 2 bases, leaving 19 bases between them. CDR3 length: 17 residues. This specimen belongs to a study of blood T cells in healthy people across ages. Study-wide findings and caveats: Roughly linearly, TCR beta diversity per million T cells fell as age increased.

Each sample provided at least 6 micrograms of extracted total RNA. The receptor was isolated from a man aged 25-40 years in good health. The sample comprised blood. V usage is TRBV29-1 and J usage is TRBJ2-6; D is possibly TRBD1 or TRBD2 (6 bases each). The CDR3 loop is CSVPDPYGGPGANVLTF. CDR3 nucleotide sequence: TGCAGCGTTCCAGATCCCTATGGGGGGCCTGGGGCCAACGTCCTGACTTTC.